The 4 T cell receptor beta chains below come from one sample, sequenced in a study of CD8+ T cells in alopecia areata. Investigators isolated RNA and reverse transcribed it into cDNA to act as the sequencing template. TCRdb's copy holds only in-frame clones and misses some; the assay was immunoSEQ multiplex PCR. The data show 120,000 or so clones, 61% seen once. Noted treatment: oral pan-JAK inhibitor, 5-10 mg twice daily. Material: CD4+ T cells sorted from blood, obtained at week 4, from a patient treated with tofacitinib. The receptors shown here come from a human donor with alopecia areata.

This clone was seen a single time. The chain couples TRBV4-1 to TRBJ2-3; D is possibly TRBD2 (6 bases). CDR1 is MGHRA, CDR2 YSYEKL, per germline. V lost 0 bases and J 3 bases, leaving 16 bases between the germline ends. This CDR3 region has 17 residues. The CDR3 spells CASSQEQDGSGTDTQYF. CDR3 DNA: TGCGCCAGCAGCCAAGAGCAGGACGGGAGTGGAACAGATACGCAGTATTTT.

The J gene is TRBJ1-1, the V gene TRBV2; 7 nucleotides match TRBD1. The CDR3 is made up of 15 amino acids. V shed 5 bases, J shed 3 bases, and the junction held 9 bases outside the gene matches. Per the germline V gene, CDR1 is SNHLY and CDR2 is FYNNEI. Here the CDR3 reads CASSRQGGLDTEAFF. For the CDR3, the DNA is TGTGCCAGCAGTCGACAGGGAGGGCTCGACACTGAAGCTTTCTTT.

This clone came up a few times. This chain uses TRBV11-2 with TRBJ1-1, with 9 bases aligning to TRBD1. V lost 5 bases and J lost 5; bases outside the gene matches: 9. CDR1 is SGHAT, CDR2 FQNNGV, per germline. This CDR3 is 15 amino acids long. The DNA of the CDR3 is TGTGCCAGCAGCCCTAAGACAGGGGGTCTAACTGAAGCTTTCTTT. Translating gives CASSPKTGGLTEAFF.

The chain couples TRBV2 to TRBJ2-5; 10 bases are shared with TRBD2. The CDR3 spans 14 residues. V dropped 5 bases and J dropped 3; count of bases not matched to a gene: 3. Germline V gene sequence: CDR1 SNHLY, CDR2 FYNNEI. CDR3 sequence (DNA): TGTGCCAGCAGTATAGGACTAGCGGAAGAGACCCAGTACTTC. It specifies CASSIGLAEETQYF.